This TCR beta chain originates from a study of technical replicates of blood from several donors. The germline V gene has CDR1 SGHAT and CDR2 FQNNGV. With 4 bases clipped from V and 8 bases from J, the junction kept 13 bases outside the gene matches. The CDR3 has 17 amino acids. Sequencing used immunoSEQ multiplex PCR; TCRdb keeps in-frame clones, though not all of them. The sample gives around 83,000 clones, roughly 92% of which show up once; over 0.25% is in the top ten. This clone was observed a single time. The rearrangement joins TRBV11-2 to TRBJ1-6; 8 positions match TRBD1. This clonotype originated in a human donor in good health. Material: T cells isolated from PBMCs. CDR3 sequence: CASSSPGGQGADSPLHF. The CDR3 region has the DNA TGTGCCAGCAGCTCCCCTGGTGGTCAGGGGGCTGATTCACCCCTCCACTTT.